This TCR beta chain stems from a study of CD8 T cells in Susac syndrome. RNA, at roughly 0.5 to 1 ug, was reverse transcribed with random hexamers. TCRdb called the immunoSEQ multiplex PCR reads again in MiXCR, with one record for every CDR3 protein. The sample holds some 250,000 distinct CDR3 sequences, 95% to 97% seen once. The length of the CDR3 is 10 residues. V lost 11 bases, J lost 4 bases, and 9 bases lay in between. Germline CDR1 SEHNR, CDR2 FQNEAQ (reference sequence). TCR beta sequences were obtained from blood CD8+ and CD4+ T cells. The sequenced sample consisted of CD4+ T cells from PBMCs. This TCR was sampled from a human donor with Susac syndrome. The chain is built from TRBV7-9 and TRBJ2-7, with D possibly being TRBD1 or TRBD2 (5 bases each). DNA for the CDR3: TGTGCCCTCGGGGCTTACGAGCAGTACTTC. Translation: CALGAYEQYF.